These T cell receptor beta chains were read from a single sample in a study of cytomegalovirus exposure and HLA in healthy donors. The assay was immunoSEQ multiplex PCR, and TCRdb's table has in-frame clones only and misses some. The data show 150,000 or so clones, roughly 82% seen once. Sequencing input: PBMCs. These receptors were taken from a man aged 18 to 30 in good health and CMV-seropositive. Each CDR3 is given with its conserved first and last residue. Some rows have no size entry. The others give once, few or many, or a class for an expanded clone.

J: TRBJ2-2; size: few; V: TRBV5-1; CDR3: CASSSLAGDPTGELFF
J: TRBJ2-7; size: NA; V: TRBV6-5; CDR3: CASSPGQAFSYEQYF
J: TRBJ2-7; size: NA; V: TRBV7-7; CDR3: CASSLIRGDEQYF
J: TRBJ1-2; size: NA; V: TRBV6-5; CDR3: CASSLTPNYGYTF
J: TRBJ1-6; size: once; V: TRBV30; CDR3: CAWSPLSSYNSPLHF
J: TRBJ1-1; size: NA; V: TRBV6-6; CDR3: CASSYSERGTEAFF
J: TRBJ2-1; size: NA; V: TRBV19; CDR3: CASSIDPSGSYNEQFF
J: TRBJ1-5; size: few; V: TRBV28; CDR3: CASSPIRAGNQPQHF
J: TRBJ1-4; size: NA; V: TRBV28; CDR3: CASSHGQSNEKLFF
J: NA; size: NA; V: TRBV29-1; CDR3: CSVRLQTGGSYEQYF
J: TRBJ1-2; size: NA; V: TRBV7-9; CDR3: CASSLAYRNYGYTF
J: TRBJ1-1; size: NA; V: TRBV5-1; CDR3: CASSPSSGGTEAFF
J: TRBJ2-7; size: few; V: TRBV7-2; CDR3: CASSLALGRANYEQYF
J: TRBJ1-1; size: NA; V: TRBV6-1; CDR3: CASSEWGSRGTEAFF
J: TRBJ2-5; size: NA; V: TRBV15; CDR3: CATSREGREAYFQETQYF
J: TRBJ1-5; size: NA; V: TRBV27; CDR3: CASSPRGVTQPQHF
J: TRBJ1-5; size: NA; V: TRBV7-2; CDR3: CASSPYGGEGQPQHF
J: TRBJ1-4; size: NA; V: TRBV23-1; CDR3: CASSQSRRGGCEKLFF
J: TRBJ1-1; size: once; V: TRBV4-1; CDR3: CASSQGVGGWNTEAFF
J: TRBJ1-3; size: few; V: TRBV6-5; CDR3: CASSYSTTASGNTIYF
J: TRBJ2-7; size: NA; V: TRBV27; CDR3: CASSSSGSSSYEQYF
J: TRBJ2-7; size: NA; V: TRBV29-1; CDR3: CSVGGGELSYEQYF
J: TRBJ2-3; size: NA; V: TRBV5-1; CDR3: CASSRTSGGTDTQYF
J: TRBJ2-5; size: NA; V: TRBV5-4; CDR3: CASSLKAGQETQYF
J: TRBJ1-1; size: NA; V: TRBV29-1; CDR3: CSVEGGDTEAFF
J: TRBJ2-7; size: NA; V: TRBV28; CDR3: CASSPPPAGVEQYF
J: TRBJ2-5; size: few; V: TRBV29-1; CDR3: CSVGGPGETQYF
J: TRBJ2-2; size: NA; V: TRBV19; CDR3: CASTYDGELFF
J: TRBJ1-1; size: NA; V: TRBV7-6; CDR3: CASSYRGRDTEAFF
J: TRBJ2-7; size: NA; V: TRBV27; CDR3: CASSLGMGGEQYF
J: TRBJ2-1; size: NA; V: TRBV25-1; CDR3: CASSGMTGANNEQFF
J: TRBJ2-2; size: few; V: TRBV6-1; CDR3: CASSPGQPNTGELFF
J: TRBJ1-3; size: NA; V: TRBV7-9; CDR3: CASSLDAGFSRNTIYF
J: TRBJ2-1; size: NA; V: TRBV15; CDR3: CATSMIGGSYNEQFF
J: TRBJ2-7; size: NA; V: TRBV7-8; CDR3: CASSLRLAAAEQYF
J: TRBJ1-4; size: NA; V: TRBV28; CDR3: CASSLFPRGTTNEKLFF
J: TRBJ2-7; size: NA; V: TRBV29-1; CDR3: CSVFRGTLREQYF
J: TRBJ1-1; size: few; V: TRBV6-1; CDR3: CASSDRGLNTEAFF
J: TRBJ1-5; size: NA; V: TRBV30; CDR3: CAWRSGQGGGPQHF
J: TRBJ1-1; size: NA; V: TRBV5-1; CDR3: CASSLGLANWTEAFF
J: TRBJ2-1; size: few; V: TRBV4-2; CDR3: CASSPAGLAGYNEQFF
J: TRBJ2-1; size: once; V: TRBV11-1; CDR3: CASKRTGPYNEQFF
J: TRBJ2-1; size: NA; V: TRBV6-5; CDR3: CASSSGTSGYNEQFF
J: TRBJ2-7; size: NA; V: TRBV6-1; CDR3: CASSWTSAEQYF
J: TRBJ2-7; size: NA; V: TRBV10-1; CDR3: CASRPDGAYEQYF
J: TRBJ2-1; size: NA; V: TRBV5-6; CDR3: CASSYSRVVGSYNEQFF
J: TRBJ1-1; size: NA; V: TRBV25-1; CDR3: CASSISGAWTEAFF
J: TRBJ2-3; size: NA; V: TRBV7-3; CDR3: CASSPGSTDTQYF
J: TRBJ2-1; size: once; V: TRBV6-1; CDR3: CASRWGGRENEQFF
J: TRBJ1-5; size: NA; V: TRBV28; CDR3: CASSRDAGGNQPQHF
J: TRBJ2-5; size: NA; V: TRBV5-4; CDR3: CASSQGGGQETQYF
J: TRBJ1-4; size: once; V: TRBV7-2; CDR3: CASSGRQINEKLFF
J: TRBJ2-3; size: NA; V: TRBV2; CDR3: CANGGLTTDTQYF
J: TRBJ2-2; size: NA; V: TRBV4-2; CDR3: CASSQGTYGDTGELFF
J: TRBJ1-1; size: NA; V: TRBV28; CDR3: CASRISDRGLAEAFF